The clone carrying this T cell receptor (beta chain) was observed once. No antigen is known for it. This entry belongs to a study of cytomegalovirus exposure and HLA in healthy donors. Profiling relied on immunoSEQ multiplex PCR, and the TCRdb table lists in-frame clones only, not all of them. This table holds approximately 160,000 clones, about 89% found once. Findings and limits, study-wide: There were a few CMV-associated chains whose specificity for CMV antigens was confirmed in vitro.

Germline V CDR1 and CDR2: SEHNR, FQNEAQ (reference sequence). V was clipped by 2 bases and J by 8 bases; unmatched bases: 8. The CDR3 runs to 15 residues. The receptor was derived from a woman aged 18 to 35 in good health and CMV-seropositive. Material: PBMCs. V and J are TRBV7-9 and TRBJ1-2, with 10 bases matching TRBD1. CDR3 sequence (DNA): TGTGCCAGCAGCTTAACGGGACAGGGGATGGAAGGCTACACCTTC. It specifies CASSLTGQGMEGYTF.